This T cell receptor (beta chain) was recorded in a study of blood T cell repertoires in COVID-19. About the study: Sites in the United States, Italy and Spain provided acute and convalescent COVID-19 samples. From T cells, B-cell-depleted T cells, or PBMCs came the material, which was cDNA or gDNA.

Here immunoSEQ multiplex PCR was the method, and the copy in TCRdb shows in-frame clones only, minus some. There are about 200,000 clones in the sample; under 80% occur only once, and roughly 17% lies in the top ten. Enrollees, about 18 to 90 years old, lived in fewer than 25 US areas. Trimming cost V 2 bases and J 1 base, with 7 bases left between them. The CDR3 loop spans 14 amino acids. Germline-derived CDR1 and CDR2 are PRHDT and FYEKMQ (reference sequence). The source of this sequence is a woman aged 50 to 60 with acute COVID-19. The sequenced sample consisted of PBMCs or T cells enriched from blood (not recorded which). The J gene is TRBJ2-3, the V gene TRBV13, with unresolved D. The CDR3 bases are TGTGCCAGCAGCTTAACAGAAGGCACAGATACGCAGTATTTT. Its translation is CASSLTEGTDTQYF.